Sequencing of this T cell receptor beta chain was carried out in a study of T cells in Graves' hyperthyroidism and ophthalmopathy. Study at large: At the time of initial diagnosis and before any treatment, peripheral blood was collected.

Amplification targeted TCR beta CDR3 regions from RNA transcripts. Researchers ran a first-round RT-PCR on the TCR CDR3 using the HTBI primer set. Via MiXCR, TCRdb re-called the multiplex PCR reads, giving one row per CDR3 protein. The data hold more than 300,000 distinct CDR3 sequences, with around a sixth observed a single time. Ten or more counts support this clonotype. The antigen is not known. V was clipped by 6 bases and J by 8 bases, with 13 bases between them. The CDR3 is made up of 13 amino acids. CDR1 LGHDT and CDR2 YNNKEL come from the germline V gene (reference sequence). The study's findings and limits: Blood held most thyroid clonotypes expanded above 0.001 frequency.

It was uncontrolled infection, other autoimmune disease, pregnancy or lactation that excluded patients. For the diagnoses, clinical symptoms, serum thyroxine and TRAb, thyroid ultrasound and orbital computed tomography were used. The TCR sequence derives from a man aged 18 to 30 with Graves' ophthalmopathy. The source material was blood. V and J are TRBV3-1 and TRBJ1-4; D is possibly TRBD1 (6 bases). The CDR3 DNA follows: TGTGCCAGCAGGACAGGAACGGACGAAAAACTGTTTTTT. Translated, it gives CASRTGTDEKLFF.